The 12 T cell receptor beta chains below come from one sample, sequenced in a study of cytomegalovirus exposure and HLA in healthy donors. The PCR ran on 60 Vbeta and 13 Jbeta primers. The assay was immunoSEQ multiplex PCR, and TCRdb's table has in-frame clones only and misses some. The data contain 70,000 to 95,000 clones, about three fifths of them singletons. Sequenced material: PBMCs. These receptors originate from a woman in her 30s in good health and CMV-seropositive.

The gene calls are TRBV4-3 and TRBJ2-3; 8 nucleotides line up with TRBD2. V shed 1 base and J 4 bases; nucleotides not matched to a gene: 4. Germline-derived CDR1 and CDR2 are LGHNA and YSLEER. The CDR3 length is 15 residues. The DNA of the CDR3 is TGCGCCAGCAGCCAAGTCGGGGGGGCATCAGATACGCAGTATTTT. It translates to CASSQVGGASDTQYF.

CDR3 DNA sequence: TGTGCCATCAGTGTGGGGATTCTAGCGGGGGGCGAAGAGACCCAGTACTTC. Its translation: CAISVGILAGGEETQYF. The chain couples TRBV10-3 to TRBJ2-5; 11 nucleotides agree with TRBD2. Germline V lookup: CDR1 ENHRY, CDR2 SYGVKD. The CDR3 is made up of 17 amino acids. The ends lost 4 bases at V and 3 bases at J; junction bases unmatched: 10.

The gene calls are TRBV6-4 and TRBJ2-3; D may be TRBD2 (5 bases). V gave up 6 bases and J gave up 1 base, with 11 bases separating them. There are 14 residues in the CDR3. The germline V gene has CDR1 MRHNA and CDR2 SNTAGT. CDR3 residues: CASSRGYGTDTQYF. CDR3 nucleotides: TGTGCCAGCAGCCGGGGATACGGCACAGATACGCAGTATTTT.

The genes are TRBV30 and TRBJ1-3; D unresolved. V was shortened by 1 base and J by 2 bases, with 9 bases between the two germline ends. This CDR3 region has 14 residues. Looked up from germline, CDR1 is GTSNPN and CDR2 is SVGIG (reference sequence). As DNA, the CDR3 is TGTGCCTGGAGTGCACACCCCACTGGAAACACCATATATTTT. As protein: CAWSAHPTGNTIYF.

The V gene is TRBV6-6, the J gene TRBJ1-1; D is unclear. In germline, CDR1 is MNHNY, CDR2 SVGAGI (reference sequence). The CDR3 runs to 12 residues. V lost 2 bases and J 2 bases, leaving 3 bases between the germline ends. The CDR3 sequence: CASSYLNTEAFF. Written as DNA, the CDR3 is TGTGCCAGCAGTTACCTTAACACTGAAGCTTTCTTT.

The chain combines TRBV4-2 with TRBJ1-1, with D perhaps matching TRBD1 (5 bases). Germline V gene data show CDR1 as LGHNA and CDR2 as YNFKEQ. V lost 1 base to trimming and J lost 3 bases, with 15 bases between them. This CDR3 is built from 16 residues. The CDR3 protein is CASSQVIDLGDTEAFF. As DNA, the CDR3 is TGTGCCAGCAGCCAAGTCATCGATCTAGGGGACACTGAAGCTTTCTTT.

This chain uses TRBV28 with TRBJ1-1; TRBD1 might be the D (5 bases). V shed 3 bases and J shed 5 bases, with 10 bases lying between them. The CDR3 covers 13 residues. From germline, CDR1 is MDHEN and CDR2 SYDVKM. The CDR3 loop reads CASSFGGRTEAFF. The CDR3 coding sequence is TGTGCCAGCAGTTTCGGGGGGAGGACTGAAGCTTTCTTT.

The rearrangement uses TRBV15 and TRBJ1-2; maybe TRBD1 (5 bases). Germline lookup yields CDR1 LNHNV and CDR2 YYDKDF (reference sequence). V was clipped by 0 bases and J by 7 bases, with 9 bases between them. The CDR3 is made up of 13 amino acids. In DNA form, the CDR3 reads TGTGCCACCAGCAGAGACAGGGTGGCTGGCTACACCTTC. Its translation is CATSRDRVAGYTF.

This rearrangement joins TRBV7-9 to TRBJ2-1; 8 nucleotides align to TRBD2. With 5 bases clipped from V and 4 bases from J, the junction kept 10 bases outside the gene matches. Per germline, CDR1 SEHNR and CDR2 FQNEAQ (reference sequence). The CDR3 consists of 16 residues. CDR3 sequence: CASSRLAGTIYNEQFF. CDR3 DNA sequence: TGTGCCAGCAGCCGTTTAGCGGGAACCATTTACAATGAGCAGTTCTTC.

The chain uses TRBV6-1 and TRBJ2-7, with TRBD1 as a possible D gene (5 bases). CDR1 is MNHNS and CDR2 is SASEGT in the germline V gene. This CDR3 spans 14 amino acids. V lost 3 bases to trimming and J lost 0 bases, with 9 bases between them. The CDR3 is CASSEGHHSYEQYF. The CDR3 DNA follows: TGTGCCAGCAGTGAGGGGCACCACTCCTACGAGCAGTACTTC.

This clone has just a few counts. In nucleotides, the CDR3 is TGTGCCAGCAGTGAAACCGGGAGGCCGATGTACGAGCAGTACTTC. Amino acid sequence: CASSETGRPMYEQYF. The rearrangement joins TRBV2 to TRBJ2-7, with TRBD2 identical over 7 bases. This CDR3 comprises 15 residues. The germline CDR1 and CDR2 sequences are SNHLY and FYNNEI. The V segment lost 2 bases and the J segment 4 bases; nucleotides outside the gene matches: 8.

This chain joins TRBV5-1 and TRBJ1-3; D not resolved. The V end was cut by 2 bases, the J end by 0 bases, with 18 bases between. The CDR3 is made up of 18 amino acids. In germline, CDR1 is SGHRS, CDR2 YFSETQ. The chain's CDR3 is CASSLFSIGRNSGNTIYF. In nucleotides, the CDR3 is TGCGCCAGCAGCTTATTTTCGATTGGGCGCAACTCTGGAAACACCATATATTTT.